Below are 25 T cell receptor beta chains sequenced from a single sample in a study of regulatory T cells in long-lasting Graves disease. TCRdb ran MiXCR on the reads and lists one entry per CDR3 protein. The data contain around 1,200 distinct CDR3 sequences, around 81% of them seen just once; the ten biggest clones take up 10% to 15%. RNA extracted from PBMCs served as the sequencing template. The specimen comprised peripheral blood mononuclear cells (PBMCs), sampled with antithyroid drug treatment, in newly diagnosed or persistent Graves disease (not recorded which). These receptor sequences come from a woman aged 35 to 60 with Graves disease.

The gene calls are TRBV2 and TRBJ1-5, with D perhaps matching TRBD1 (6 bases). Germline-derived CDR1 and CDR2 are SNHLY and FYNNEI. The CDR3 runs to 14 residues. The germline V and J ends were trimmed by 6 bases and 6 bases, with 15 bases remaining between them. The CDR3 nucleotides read TGTGCCAGCAGGCCGGGGGCTCACACTCAGCCCCAGCATTTT. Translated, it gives CASRPGAHTQPQHF.

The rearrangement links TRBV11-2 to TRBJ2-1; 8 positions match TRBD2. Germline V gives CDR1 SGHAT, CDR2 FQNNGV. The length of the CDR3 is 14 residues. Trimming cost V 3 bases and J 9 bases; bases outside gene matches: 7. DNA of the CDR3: TGTGCCAGCAGCTTGGATCTAGCGGGCACTGAGCAGTTCTTC. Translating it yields CASSLDLAGTEQFF.

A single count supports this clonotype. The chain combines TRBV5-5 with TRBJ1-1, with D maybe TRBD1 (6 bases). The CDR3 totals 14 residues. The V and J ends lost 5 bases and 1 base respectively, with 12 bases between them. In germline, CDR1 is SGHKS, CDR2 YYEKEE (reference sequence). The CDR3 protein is CASSSGTPNTEAFF. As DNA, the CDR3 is TGTGCCAGCAGTTCCGGGACACCGAACACTGAAGCTTTCTTT.

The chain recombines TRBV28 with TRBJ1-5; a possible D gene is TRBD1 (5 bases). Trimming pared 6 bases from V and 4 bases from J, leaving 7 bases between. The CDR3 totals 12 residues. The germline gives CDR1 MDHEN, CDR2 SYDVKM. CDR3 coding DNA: TGTGCCAGCAGGGGGGGAAATCAGCCCCAGCATTTT. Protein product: CASRGGNQPQHF.

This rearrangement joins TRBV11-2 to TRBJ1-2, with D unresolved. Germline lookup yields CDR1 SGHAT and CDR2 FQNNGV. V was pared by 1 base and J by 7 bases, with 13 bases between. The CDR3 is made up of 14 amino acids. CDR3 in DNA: TGTGCCAGCAGCTTAGTGGAAGAGGTTTCTGGCTACACCTTC. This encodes CASSLVEEVSGYTF.

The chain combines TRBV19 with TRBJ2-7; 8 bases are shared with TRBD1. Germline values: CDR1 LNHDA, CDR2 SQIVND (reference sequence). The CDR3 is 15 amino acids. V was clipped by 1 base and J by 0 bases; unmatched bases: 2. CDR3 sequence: CASSIGTGSSYEQYF. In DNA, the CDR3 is TGTGCCAGTAGTATAGGGACAGGGAGCTCCTACGAGCAGTACTTC.

This CDR3 reads CASSSTSGSSDTQYF. CDR3 nucleotides: TGTGCCAGCAGTTCGACTAGCGGGAGCTCAGATACGCAGTATTTT. The chain links TRBV6-5 to TRBJ2-3, with 12 nucleotides matching TRBD2. This CDR3 has 15 residues. Germline loops: CDR1 MNHEY, CDR2 SVGAGI. V was clipped by 4 bases and J by 4 bases; unmatched bases: 3.

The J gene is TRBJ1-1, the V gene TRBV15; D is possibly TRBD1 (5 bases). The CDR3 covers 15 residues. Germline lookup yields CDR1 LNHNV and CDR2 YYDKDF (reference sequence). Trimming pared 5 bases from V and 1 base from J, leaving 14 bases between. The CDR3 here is CATSPWSGGNTEAFF. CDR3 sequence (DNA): TGTGCCACCAGCCCCTGGAGTGGGGGGAACACTGAAGCTTTCTTT.

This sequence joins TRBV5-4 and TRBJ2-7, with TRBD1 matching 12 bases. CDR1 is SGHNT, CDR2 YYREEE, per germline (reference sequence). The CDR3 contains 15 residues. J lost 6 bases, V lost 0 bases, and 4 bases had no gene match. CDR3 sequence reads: CASSLVGQGAGEQYF. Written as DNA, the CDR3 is TGTGCCAGCAGCTTGGTGGGACAGGGGGCTGGCGAGCAGTACTTC.

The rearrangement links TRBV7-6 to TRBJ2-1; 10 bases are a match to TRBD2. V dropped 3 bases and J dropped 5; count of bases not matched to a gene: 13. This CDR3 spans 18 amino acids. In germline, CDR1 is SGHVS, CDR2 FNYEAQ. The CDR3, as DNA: TGTGCCAGCAGCTTCAATCCCTCGACTAGCGGGTTCCACAATGAGCAGTTCTTC. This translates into CASSFNPSTSGFHNEQFF. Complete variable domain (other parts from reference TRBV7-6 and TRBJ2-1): GAGVSQSPRYKVTKRGQDVALRCDPISGHVSLYWYRQALGQGPEFLTYFNYEAQQDKSGLPNDRFSAERPEGSISTLTIQRTEQRDSAMYRCASSFNPSTSGFHNEQFFGPGTRLTVL.

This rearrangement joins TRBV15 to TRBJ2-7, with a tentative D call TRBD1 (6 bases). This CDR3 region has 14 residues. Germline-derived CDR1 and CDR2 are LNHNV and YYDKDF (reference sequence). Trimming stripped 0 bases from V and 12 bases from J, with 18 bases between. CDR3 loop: CATSRDPGAAYAYF. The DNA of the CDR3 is TGTGCCACCAGCAGAGATCCAGGGGCCGCCTACGCGTACTTC.

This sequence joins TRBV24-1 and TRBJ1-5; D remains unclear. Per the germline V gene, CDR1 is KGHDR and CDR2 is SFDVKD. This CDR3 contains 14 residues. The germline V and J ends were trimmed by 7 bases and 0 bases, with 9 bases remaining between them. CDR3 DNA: TGTGCCACCAGATTTGTCGGTAGCAATCAGCCCCAGCATTTT. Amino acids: CATRFVGSNQPQHF.

The CDR3 coding sequence is TGTGCCAGTAGTATACTTGGGACCTCCTACGAGCAGTACTTC. Translation: CASSILGTSYEQYF. The chain links TRBV19 to TRBJ2-7, with D perhaps matching TRBD1 or TRBD2 (5 bases each). V dropped 2 bases and J dropped 0 bases, with 8 bases sitting between them. The germline V gene has CDR1 LNHDA and CDR2 SQIVND (reference sequence). The CDR3 runs 14 residues.

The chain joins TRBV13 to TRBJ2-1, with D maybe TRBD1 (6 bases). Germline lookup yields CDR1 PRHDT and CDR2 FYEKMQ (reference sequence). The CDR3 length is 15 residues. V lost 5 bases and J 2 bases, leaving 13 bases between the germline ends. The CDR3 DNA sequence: TGTGCCAGCAGCCCGAACGGACAGCCCTACAATGAGCAGTTCTTC. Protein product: CASSPNGQPYNEQFF.

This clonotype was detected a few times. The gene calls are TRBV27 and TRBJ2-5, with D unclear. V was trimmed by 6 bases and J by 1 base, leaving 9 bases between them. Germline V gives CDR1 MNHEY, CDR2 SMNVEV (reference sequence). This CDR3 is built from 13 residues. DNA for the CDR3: TGTGCCAGCAGGCCACATCTCCAAGAGACCCAGTACTTC. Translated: CASRPHLQETQYF.

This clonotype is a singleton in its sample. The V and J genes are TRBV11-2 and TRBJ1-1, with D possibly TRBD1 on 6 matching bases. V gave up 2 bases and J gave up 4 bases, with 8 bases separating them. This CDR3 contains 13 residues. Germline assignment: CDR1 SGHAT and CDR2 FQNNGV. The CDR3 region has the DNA TGTGCCAGCAGCTTACGGGGGCTCACTGAAGCTTTCTTT. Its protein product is CASSLRGLTEAFF.

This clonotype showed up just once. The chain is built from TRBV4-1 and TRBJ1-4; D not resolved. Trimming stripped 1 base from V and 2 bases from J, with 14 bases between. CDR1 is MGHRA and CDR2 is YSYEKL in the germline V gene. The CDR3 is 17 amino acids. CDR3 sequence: CASSQGWGGSTNEKLFF. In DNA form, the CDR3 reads TGCGCCAGCAGCCAAGGGTGGGGAGGGTCGACTAATGAAAAACTGTTTTTT.

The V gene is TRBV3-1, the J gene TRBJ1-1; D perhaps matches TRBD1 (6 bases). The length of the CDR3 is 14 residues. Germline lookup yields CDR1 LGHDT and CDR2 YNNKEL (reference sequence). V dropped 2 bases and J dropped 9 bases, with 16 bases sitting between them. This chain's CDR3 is CASSQWGPKRKAFF. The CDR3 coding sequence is TGTGCCAGCAGCCAATGGGGGCCAAAACGAAAAGCTTTCTTT.

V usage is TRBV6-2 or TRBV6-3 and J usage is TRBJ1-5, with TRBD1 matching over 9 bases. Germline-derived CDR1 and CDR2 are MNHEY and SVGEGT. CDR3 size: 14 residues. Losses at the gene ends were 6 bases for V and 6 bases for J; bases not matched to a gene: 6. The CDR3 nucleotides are TGTGCCAGCAGGGGGACAGGGAATGGTCAGCCCCAGCATTTT. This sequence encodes CASRGTGNGQPQHF.

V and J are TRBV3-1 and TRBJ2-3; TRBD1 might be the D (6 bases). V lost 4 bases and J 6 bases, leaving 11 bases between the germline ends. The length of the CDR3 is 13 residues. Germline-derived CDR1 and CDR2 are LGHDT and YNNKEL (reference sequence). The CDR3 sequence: CASSLRTEDTQYF. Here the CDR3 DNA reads TGTGCCAGCAGCCTAAGGACAGAGGATACGCAGTATTTT.

The CDR3: CASTADQNTEAFF. The CDR3 coding sequence is TGTGCCAGCACGGCGGACCAGAACACTGAAGCTTTCTTT. This chain uses TRBV2 with TRBJ1-1, with no clear D. Per the germline V gene, CDR1 is SNHLY and CDR2 is FYNNEI. This CDR3 is built from 13 residues. The germline V and J ends were trimmed by 7 bases and 1 base, with 10 bases remaining between them.

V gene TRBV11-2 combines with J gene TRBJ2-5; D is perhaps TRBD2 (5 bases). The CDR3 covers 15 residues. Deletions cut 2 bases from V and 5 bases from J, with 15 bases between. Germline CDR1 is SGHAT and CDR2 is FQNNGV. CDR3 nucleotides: TGTGCCAGCAGCTTAAATCGAGGGTGGGATGAGACCCAGTACTTC. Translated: CASSLNRGWDETQYF.

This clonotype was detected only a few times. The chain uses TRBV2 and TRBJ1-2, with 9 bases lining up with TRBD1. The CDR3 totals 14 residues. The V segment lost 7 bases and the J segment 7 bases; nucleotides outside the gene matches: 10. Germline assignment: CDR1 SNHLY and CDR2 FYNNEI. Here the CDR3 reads CASTLDLTGGGYTF. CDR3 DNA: TGTGCCAGCACCCTCGACTTGACAGGGGGTGGCTACACCTTC.

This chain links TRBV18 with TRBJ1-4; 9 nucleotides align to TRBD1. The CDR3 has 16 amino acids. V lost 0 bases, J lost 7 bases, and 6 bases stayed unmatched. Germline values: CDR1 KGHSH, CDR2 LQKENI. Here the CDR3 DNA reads TGTGCCAGCTCACCACCCGTTGGACAGGGGATTGAAAAACTGTTTTTT. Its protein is CASSPPVGQGIEKLFF.

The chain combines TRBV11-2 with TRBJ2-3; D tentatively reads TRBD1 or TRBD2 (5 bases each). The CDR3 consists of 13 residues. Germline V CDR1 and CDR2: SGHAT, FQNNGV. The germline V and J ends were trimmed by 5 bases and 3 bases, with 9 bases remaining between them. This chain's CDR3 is CASSPWGTDTQYF. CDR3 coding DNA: TGTGCCAGCAGCCCCTGGGGGACAGATACGCAGTATTTT.